This T cell receptor (beta chain) is drawn from a study of blood T cell repertoires in COVID-19. For the study at large: Sites in the United States, Italy and Spain provided acute and convalescent COVID-19 samples.

Germline V CDR1 and CDR2: WNHNN, SYGVQD (reference sequence). The CDR3 runs to 16 residues. The V and J ends lost 4 bases and 1 base, in that order; junction bases with no gene match: 6. Enrollment of patients from Seattle took place during active infection, with longitudinal follow-up. Data came from immunoSEQ multiplex PCR; TCRdb stores just in-frame clones and leaves some out. Here the sample spans around 400,000 clones, about 87% being singletons. The receptor was isolated from a woman in her sixties with COVID-19, enrolled during active disease. The chain combines TRBV10-1 with TRBJ2-2; 7 nucleotides align to TRBD1. Sequencing was done on a sample of peripheral blood. The CDR3 bases are TGCGCCAGCAGTGCAAGGACAGGAGGGAACACCGGGGAGCTGTTTTTT. Translation gives CASSARTGGNTGELFF.